What follows are 14 T cell receptor beta chains derived from one specimen sequenced in a study of OX40 agonist ivuxolimab in advanced cancers. Generated by immunoSEQ multiplex PCR, the TCRdb table keeps only in-frame clones and is missing some. The data contain 30,000 to 45,000 clones, approximately 90% of them singletons. This sample comprised CD4+ or CD8+ T cells sorted from blood, obtained in a trial of the OX40 agonist ivuxolimab. These receptors originate from an adult with an advanced solid tumor such as melanoma, head and neck, liver or kidney cancer.

The chain employs TRBV13 and TRBJ2-7; D might be TRBD1 or TRBD2, each matching 6 bases. The CDR3 loop spans 13 amino acids. From germline, CDR1 is PRHDT and CDR2 FYEKMQ (reference sequence). Trimming removed 5 bases from V and 5 bases from J, with 13 bases in between. The CDR3 region is CASSLRGLDEQYF. Written as DNA, the CDR3 is TGTGCCAGCAGCCTCCGGGGGCTTGACGAGCAGTACTTC.

The chain links TRBV6-1 to TRBJ2-7; 7 nucleotides line up with TRBD2. Per germline, CDR1 MNHNS and CDR2 SASEGT. The CDR3 loop spans 14 amino acids. V shed 4 bases and J 3 bases; nucleotides not matched to a gene: 6. The CDR3: CASSVGLVGYEQYF. The CDR3 nucleotides are TGTGCCAGCAGTGTTGGACTAGTTGGCTACGAGCAGTACTTC.

The CDR3 DNA reads TGTGCCAGCAGCTTGGACAGGGTTGATGAAAAACTGTTTTTT. Amino acids: CASSLDRVDEKLFF. The chain recombines TRBV7-9 with TRBJ1-4; TRBD1 matches at 8 bases. Trimming removed 3 bases from V and 6 bases from J; junction bases left unmatched: 3. Germline loops: CDR1 SEHNR, CDR2 FQNEAQ (reference sequence). The CDR3 totals 14 residues. Complete variable domain (other parts from reference TRBV7-9 and TRBJ1-4): DTGVSQNPRHKITKRGQNVTFRCDPISEHNRLYWYRQTLGQGPEFLTYFQNEAQLEKSRLLSDRFSAERPKGSFSTLEIQRTEQGDSAMYLCASSLDRVDEKLFFGSGTQLSVL.

CDR3 sequence: CASILAGVSGELFF. For the CDR3, the DNA is TGTGCCAGTATCTTAGCGGGAGTGTCCGGGGAGCTGTTTTTT. The chain combines TRBV19 with TRBJ2-2, with 9 bases lining up with TRBD2. Germline assignment: CDR1 LNHDA and CDR2 SQIVND (reference sequence). The CDR3 sequence is 14 residues long. The V gene end was trimmed by 7 bases and the J gene end by 6 bases; junction bases not matched to a gene: 6.

CDR3 nucleotide sequence: TGCGCCAGCAGCCAAGATTCCACAGGGGGCGTCATCGAGCAGTACTTC. This codes for CASSQDSTGGVIEQYF. This chain uses TRBV4-1 with TRBJ2-7; 9 bases align to TRBD1. CDR1 MGHRA and CDR2 YSYEKL come from the germline V gene. After removal of 0 bases from V and 6 bases from J, the junction contained 9 bases not matched to a gene. The CDR3 contains 16 residues.

This rearrangement joins TRBV10-3 to TRBJ2-1; D gene ambiguous. This CDR3 is 15 amino acids long. Germline CDR1 and CDR2: ENHRY and SYGVKD. The V end lost 3 bases, the J end lost 2 bases, and 11 bases lay between the germline ends. CDR3 nucleotides: TGTGCCATCAGTGATATCGGCGGCCCCTACAATGAGCAGTTCTTC. Translating gives CAISDIGGPYNEQFF.

This clone was found a few times. The J gene is TRBJ2-7, the V gene TRBV5-1, with D perhaps TRBD1 or TRBD2 (6 bases each). V lost 0 bases to trimming and J lost 0 bases, with 10 bases between them. Germline V gene lookup returns CDR1 SGHRS and CDR2 YFSETQ. The CDR3 has 15 amino acids. CDR3 protein: CASSLARDNSYEQYF. CDR3 DNA sequence: TGCGCCAGCAGCTTGGCGCGGGACAACTCCTACGAGCAGTACTTC.

CDR3 DNA: TGTGCCAGCAGCCAACAAGTCCCGCTCGGTTCGAACGAGCAGTACTTC. This translates into CASSQQVPLGSNEQYF. The chain combines TRBV4-2 with TRBJ2-7; the D is unclear. CDR3 size: 16 residues. Trimming cost V 2 bases and J 5 bases, with 19 bases left between them. The germline gives CDR1 LGHNA, CDR2 YNFKEQ.

V usage is TRBV7-9 and J usage is TRBJ2-5; D may be TRBD1 or TRBD2 (5 bases each). V was shortened by 3 bases and J by 5 bases, with 10 bases between the two germline ends. Germline V gene sequence: CDR1 SEHNR, CDR2 FQNEAQ (reference sequence). The CDR3 is 13 amino acids. The CDR3 nucleotides read TGTGCCAGCAGCTTCGAGTGGGGGGAGACCCAGTACTTC. Translating it yields CASSFEWGETQYF.

V usage is TRBV19 and J usage is TRBJ2-5; weak D call: TRBD2 (5 bases). Germline CDR1 LNHDA, CDR2 SQIVND (reference sequence). The germline V and J ends were trimmed by 5 bases and 4 bases, with 14 bases remaining between them. The CDR3 runs to 14 residues. CDR3 residues: CASSLPGGGETQYF. DNA of the CDR3: TGTGCCAGTAGTCTACCCGGAGGAGGAGAGACCCAGTACTTC.

V is TRBV13 and J is TRBJ2-1, with D uncertain. Germline values: CDR1 PRHDT, CDR2 FYEKMQ (reference sequence). The V end lost 3 bases, the J end lost 9 bases, and 9 bases lay between the germline ends. This CDR3 has 12 amino acids. This CDR3 is CASSLRSAEQFF. For the CDR3, the DNA is TGTGCCAGCAGCTTGAGATCTGCTGAGCAGTTCTTC. Full variable domain (outside the CDR3, taken from reference TRBV13 and TRBJ2-1): AAGVIQSPRHLIKEKRETATLKCYPIPRHDTVYWYQQGPGQDPQFLISFYEKMQSDKGSIPDRFSAQQFSDYHSELNMSSLELGDSALYFCASSLRSAEQFFGPGTRLTVL.

This sequence joins TRBV5-6 and TRBJ2-5; maybe TRBD2 (5 bases). Trimming removed 3 bases from V and 4 bases from J, with 13 bases in between. The germline V gene encodes CDR1 SGHDT and CDR2 YYEEEE. CDR3 size: 14 residues. The CDR3 DNA reads as TGTGCCAGCAGCTCGACTAACCCCGGAGAGACCCAGTACTTC. Translating it yields CASSSTNPGETQYF.

The gene calls are TRBV6-5 and TRBJ1-1; 8 bases match TRBD1. Losses at the gene ends were 2 bases for V and 3 bases for J; bases not matched to a gene: 5. This CDR3 comprises 15 residues. Germline CDR1 and CDR2: MNHEY and SVGAGI. The CDR3 region has the DNA TGTGCCAGCAGTTACGGGGTCAGGGGGCACACTGAAGCTTTCTTT. Translating it yields CASSYGVRGHTEAFF.

The V and J genes are TRBV5-4 and TRBJ2-1; 7 bases map to TRBD2. CDR3 length: 15 residues. The V segment lost 4 bases and the J segment 4 bases; nucleotides outside the gene matches: 8. Germline CDR1 reads SGHNT; CDR2 reads YYREEE (reference sequence). As DNA, the CDR3 is TGTGCCAGCAGCCTACGACTAGCTGATTACAATGAGCAGTTCTTC. Translating it yields CASSLRLADYNEQFF.